These 12 T cell receptor beta chains were all obtained from the same sample, sequenced in a study of chronic HIV infection and antiretroviral therapy. TCRdb passed the 5' RACE reads through MiXCR, listing each CDR3 protein once. The repertoire holds some 38,000 distinct CDR3 sequences, with 8.2% as singletons. The sample was peripheral blood. Every receptor here comes from an adult who had HIV and had not received antiretroviral therapy, or was an uninfected healthy control (not recorded which).

This clonotype has more than one count but fewer than ten. V and J are TRBV29-1 and TRBJ1-1; D is unresolved. The V end was cut by 5 bases, the J end by 0 bases, with 4 bases between. Germline CDR1 reads SQVTM; CDR2 reads ANQGSEA. The CDR3 is made up of 11 amino acids. The CDR3 nucleotides read TGCAGCGTTCATATGAACACTGAAGCTTTCTTT. The encoded protein is CSVHMNTEAFF.

The table lists this clonotype with a few counts. The chain is built from TRBV28 and TRBJ2-2; 8 bases are a match to TRBD2. Losses at the gene ends were 5 bases for V and 5 bases for J; bases not matched to a gene: 7. The CDR3 totals 15 residues. The germline V gene has CDR1 MDHEN and CDR2 SYDVKM. The chain's CDR3 is CASSPGTRDTGELFF. The CDR3 DNA reads TGTGCCAGCAGTCCCGGGACTAGAGATACCGGGGAGCTGTTTTTT.

This clonotype has at least ten counts. The chain couples TRBV9 to TRBJ1-6; TRBD1 is a possible D gene (6 bases). CDR1 SGDLS and CDR2 YYNGEE come from the germline V gene. CDR3 length: 17 amino acids. Trimming cost V 0 bases and J 2 bases, with 12 bases left between them. The CDR3 protein is CASSVGGGLTYNSPLHF. CDR3 DNA: TGTGCCAGCAGCGTAGGAGGGGGATTAACCTATAATTCACCCCTCCACTTT.

This clonotype showed up many times. The chain carries TRBV28 and TRBJ2-7; no reliable D call. Germline V lookup: CDR1 MDHEN, CDR2 SYDVKM. V was shortened by 6 bases and J by 6 bases, with 15 bases between the two germline ends. The CDR3 has 13 residues. This CDR3 reads CASSPDSLSEQYF. As DNA, the CDR3 is TGTGCCAGCAGCCCCGACTCTCTCTCCGAGCAGTACTTC.

This clonotype was recorded many times. The chain links TRBV9 to TRBJ2-7, with D possibly being TRBD1 (6 bases). CDR1 and CDR2 from the germline V gene are SGDLS and YYNGEE. V lost 4 bases to trimming and J lost 2 bases, with 13 bases between them. The CDR3 length is 14 residues. The CDR3 DNA reads TGTGCCAGCAGCCCCTCAGGGGACCCCTACGAGCAGTACTTC. Encoded protein: CASSPSGDPYEQYF.

This clonotype occurred many times. The rearrangement joins TRBV20-1 to TRBJ2-7, with 9 bases fitting TRBD2. V lost 1 base, J lost 0 bases, and 4 bases stayed unmatched. This CDR3 contains 15 residues. Germline CDR1 and CDR2: DFQATT and SNEGSKA (reference sequence). The DNA of the CDR3 is TGCAGTGCTAGAGGCCGAGCGGGAGGCTCCTACGAGCAGTACTTC. It encodes CSARGRAGGSYEQYF.

This clonotype has only a few counts. The gene calls are TRBV6-5 and TRBJ2-2, with 10 bases fitting TRBD1. The CDR3 runs 16 residues. Trimming took 5 bases from V and 6 from J; bases not matched to a gene: 9. The germline V gene encodes CDR1 MNHEY and CDR2 SVGAGI. The DNA for the CDR3 is TGTGCCAGCAGTGCCCCGGGACAGGGGAGCCCCGGGGAGCTGTTTTTT. Its translation: CASSAPGQGSPGELFF.

The rearrangement links TRBV5-6 to TRBJ2-1; D gene unclear. The CDR3 covers 11 residues. From germline, CDR1 is SGHDT and CDR2 YYEEEE. V dropped 0 bases and J dropped 9 bases, with 4 bases sitting between them. CDR3 loop: CASSLGGEQFF. The CDR3 coding sequence is TGTGCCAGCAGCTTGGGGGGTGAGCAGTTCTTC.

This clonotype has at least ten counts. The genes are TRBV20-1 and TRBJ2-5; unclear D gene. In germline, CDR1 is DFQATT, CDR2 SNEGSKA (reference sequence). Trimming took 1 base from V and 3 from J, leaving 6 bases between them. CDR3 size: 12 residues. The CDR3 region has the DNA TGCAGTGCTAGAGCTCTAGAAGAGACCCAGTACTTC. It is translated as CSARALEETQYF.

This clonotype was counted ten times or more. The chain combines TRBV9 with TRBJ1-2; D perhaps matches TRBD1 (6 bases). V gave up 0 bases and J gave up 0 bases, with 9 bases separating them. Germline-derived CDR1 and CDR2 are SGDLS and YYNGEE. The CDR3 is 15 amino acids. The CDR3 reads CASSVGGQPNYGYTF. Written as DNA, the CDR3 is TGTGCCAGCAGCGTAGGGGGACAACCTAACTATGGCTACACCTTC.

The rearrangement joins TRBV4-1 to TRBJ2-6; maybe TRBD1 (7 bases). The length of the CDR3 is 18 residues. Germline V gives CDR1 MGHRA, CDR2 YSYEKL. V was cut by 1 base and J by 1 base, with 14 bases left in between. Here the CDR3 reads CASSQAETGTSGANVLTF. In nucleotides, the CDR3 is TGCGCCAGCAGCCAAGCCGAGACAGGGACTTCTGGGGCCAACGTCCTGACTTTC.

The chain combines TRBV2 with TRBJ1-1; D is ambiguous. The ends were cut back, 7 bases at V and 6 bases at J, with 6 bases in the middle. CDR1 and CDR2 (germline): SNHLY, FYNNEI. The CDR3 extends over 10 amino acids. CDR3 DNA: TGTGCCAGCATTGGGCCTGAAGCTTTCTTT. The encoded protein is CASIGPEAFF.